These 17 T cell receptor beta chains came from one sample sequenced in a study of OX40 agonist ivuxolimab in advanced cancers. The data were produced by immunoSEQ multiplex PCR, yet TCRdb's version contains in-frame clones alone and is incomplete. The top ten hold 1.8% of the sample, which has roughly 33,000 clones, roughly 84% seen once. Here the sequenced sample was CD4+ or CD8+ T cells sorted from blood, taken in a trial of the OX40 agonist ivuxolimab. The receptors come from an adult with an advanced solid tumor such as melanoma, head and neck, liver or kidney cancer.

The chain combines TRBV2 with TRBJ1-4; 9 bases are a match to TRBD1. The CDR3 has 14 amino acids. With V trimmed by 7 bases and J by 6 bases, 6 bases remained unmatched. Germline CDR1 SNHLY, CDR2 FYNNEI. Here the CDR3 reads CASTRGQGYEKLFF. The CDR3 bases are TGTGCCAGCACACGGGGACAGGGATATGAAAAACTGTTTTTT.

The CDR3 nucleotides read TGCGCCAGCAGCGCGGGACAGCAGTACACCGGGGAGCTGTTTTTT. This codes for CASSAGQQYTGELFF. The rearrangement links TRBV5-1 to TRBJ2-2, with a possible D match to TRBD1 (7 bases). The germline CDR1 and CDR2 sequences are SGHRS and YFSETQ. The CDR3 sequence is 15 residues long. Trimming removed 4 bases at V and 3 bases at J, with 13 bases between.

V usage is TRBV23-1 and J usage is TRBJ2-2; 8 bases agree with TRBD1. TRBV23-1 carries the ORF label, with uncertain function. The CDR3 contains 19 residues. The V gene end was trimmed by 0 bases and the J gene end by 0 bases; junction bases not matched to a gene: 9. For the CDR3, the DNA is TGCGCCAGCAGTCAATCGTGGACAGGGCCTCAATCGAACACCGGGGAGCTGTTTTTT. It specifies CASSQSWTGPQSNTGELFF.

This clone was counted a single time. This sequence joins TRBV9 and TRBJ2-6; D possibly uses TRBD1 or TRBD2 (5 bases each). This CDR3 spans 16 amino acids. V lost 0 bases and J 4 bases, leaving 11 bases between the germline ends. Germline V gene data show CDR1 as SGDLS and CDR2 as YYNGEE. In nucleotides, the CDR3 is TGTGCCAGCAGCGTAGGGTGGGGGTCCGGGGCCAACGTCCTGACTTTC. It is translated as CASSVGWGSGANVLTF.

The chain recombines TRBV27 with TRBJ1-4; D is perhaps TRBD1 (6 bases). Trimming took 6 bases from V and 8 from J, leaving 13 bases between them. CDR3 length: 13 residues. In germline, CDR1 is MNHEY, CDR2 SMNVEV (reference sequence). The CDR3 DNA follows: TGTGCCAGCAGGTACAGGGCAGAGGAAAAACTGTTTTTT. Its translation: CASRYRAEEKLFF. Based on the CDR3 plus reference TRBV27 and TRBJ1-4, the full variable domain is EAQVTQNPRYLITVTGKKLTVTCSQNMNHEYMSWYRQDPGLGLRQIYYSMNVEVTDKGDVPEGYKVSRKEKRNFPLILESPSPNQTSLYFCASRYRAEEKLFFGSGTQLSVL.

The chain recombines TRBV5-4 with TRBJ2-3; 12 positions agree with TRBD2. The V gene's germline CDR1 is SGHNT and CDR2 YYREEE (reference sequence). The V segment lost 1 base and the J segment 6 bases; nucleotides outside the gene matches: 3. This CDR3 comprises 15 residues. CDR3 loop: CASSLPSGGVDTQYF. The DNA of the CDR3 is TGTGCCAGCAGCTTGCCTAGCGGGGGGGTGGATACGCAGTATTTT.

The CDR3 is CASSLYRGANVLTF. In DNA form, the CDR3 reads TGTGCCAGCAGCTTATATAGGGGGGCCAACGTCCTGACTTTC. V gene TRBV7-2 combines with J gene TRBJ2-6; no definite D call. The germline gives CDR1 SGHTA, CDR2 FQGNSA. This CDR3 contains 14 residues. Trimming left V 2 bases short and J 4 bases short, with 6 bases between.

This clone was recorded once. CDR3 bases: TGTGCCAGCAGCGTGGGGCAGGGTAGGTCATACGAGCAGTACTTC. Translation: CASSVGQGRSYEQYF. The V and J genes are TRBV9 and TRBJ2-7; possibly TRBD1 for D (5 bases). The V end lost 2 bases, the J end lost 4 bases, and 16 bases lay between the germline ends. This CDR3 contains 15 residues. Looked up from germline, CDR1 is SGDLS and CDR2 is YYNGEE.

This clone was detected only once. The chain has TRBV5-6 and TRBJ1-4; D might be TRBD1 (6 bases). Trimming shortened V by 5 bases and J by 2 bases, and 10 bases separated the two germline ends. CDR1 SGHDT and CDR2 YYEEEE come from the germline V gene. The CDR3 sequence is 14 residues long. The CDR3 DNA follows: TGTGCCAGCAGTACAGGGTGGACTAATGAAAAACTGTTTTTT. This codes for CASSTGWTNEKLFF.

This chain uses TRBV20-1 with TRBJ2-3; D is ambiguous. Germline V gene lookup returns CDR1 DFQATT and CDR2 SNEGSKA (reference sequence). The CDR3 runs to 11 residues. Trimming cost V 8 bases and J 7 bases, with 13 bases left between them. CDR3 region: CSLPRSNTQYF. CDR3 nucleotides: TGCAGTCTCCCTAGGTCAAATACGCAGTATTTT.

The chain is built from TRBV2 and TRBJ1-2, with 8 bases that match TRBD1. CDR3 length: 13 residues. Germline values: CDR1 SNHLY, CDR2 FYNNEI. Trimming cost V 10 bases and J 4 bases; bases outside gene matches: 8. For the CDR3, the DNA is TGTGCCACTAGCGGGACAGGCGGCTATGGCTACACCTTC. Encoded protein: CATSGTGGYGYTF.

CDR3 sequence reads: CASSLGSGGLRETQYF. CDR3 bases: TGTGCCAGCAGCTTAGGGTCCGGGGGGCTGAGGGAGACCCAGTACTTC. The rearrangement joins TRBV7-8 to TRBJ2-5; a possible D gene is TRBD2 (7 bases). V shed 1 base and J shed 5 bases, with 17 bases lying between them. The CDR3 is 16 residues long. CDR1 SGHVS and CDR2 FQNEAQ come from the germline V gene.

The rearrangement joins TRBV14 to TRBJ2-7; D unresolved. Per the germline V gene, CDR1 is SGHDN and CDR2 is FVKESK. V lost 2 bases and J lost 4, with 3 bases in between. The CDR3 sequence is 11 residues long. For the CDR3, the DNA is TGTGCCAGCAGCCAAAGGTACGAGCAGTACTTC. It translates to CASSQRYEQYF.

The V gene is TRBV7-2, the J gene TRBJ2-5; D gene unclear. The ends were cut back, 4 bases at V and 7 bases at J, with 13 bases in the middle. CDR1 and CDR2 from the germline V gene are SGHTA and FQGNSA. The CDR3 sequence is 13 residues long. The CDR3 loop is CASSSTPKGTQYF. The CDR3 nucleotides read TGTGCCAGCAGCTCCACCCCCAAGGGGACCCAGTACTTC.

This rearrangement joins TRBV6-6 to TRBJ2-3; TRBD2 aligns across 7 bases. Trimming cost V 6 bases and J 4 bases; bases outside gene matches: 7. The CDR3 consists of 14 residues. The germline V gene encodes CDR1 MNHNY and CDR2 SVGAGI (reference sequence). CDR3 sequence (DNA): TGTGCCAGCAGCGGGAGCGGGGAGTCAGATACGCAGTATTTT. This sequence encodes CASSGSGESDTQYF.

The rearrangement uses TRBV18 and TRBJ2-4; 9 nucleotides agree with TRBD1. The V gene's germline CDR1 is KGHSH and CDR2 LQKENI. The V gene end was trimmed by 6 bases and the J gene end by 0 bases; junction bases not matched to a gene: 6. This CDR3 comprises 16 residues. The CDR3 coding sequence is TGTGCCAGCTCGTCACAGGGGGCTCTAGCCAAAAACATTCAGTACTTC. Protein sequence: CASSSQGALAKNIQYF. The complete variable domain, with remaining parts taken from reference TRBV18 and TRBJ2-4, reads NAGVMQNPRHLVRRRGQEARLRCSPMKGHSHVYWYRQLPEEGLKFMVYLQKENIIDESGMPKERFSAEFPKEGPSILRIQQVVRGDSAAYFCASSSQGALAKNIQYFGAGTRLSVL.

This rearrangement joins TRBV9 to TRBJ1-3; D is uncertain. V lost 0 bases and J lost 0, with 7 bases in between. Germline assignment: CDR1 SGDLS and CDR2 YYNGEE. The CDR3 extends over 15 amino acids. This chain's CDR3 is CASSVVPYSGNTIYF. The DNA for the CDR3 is TGTGCCAGCAGCGTAGTCCCTTACTCTGGAAACACCATATATTTT. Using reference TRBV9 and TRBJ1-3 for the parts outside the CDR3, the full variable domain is DSGVTQTPKHLITATGQRVTLRCSPRSGDLSVYWYQQSLDQGLQFLIQYYNGEERAKGNILERFSAQQFPDLHSELNLSSLELGDSALYFCASSVVPYSGNTIYFGEGSWLTVV.